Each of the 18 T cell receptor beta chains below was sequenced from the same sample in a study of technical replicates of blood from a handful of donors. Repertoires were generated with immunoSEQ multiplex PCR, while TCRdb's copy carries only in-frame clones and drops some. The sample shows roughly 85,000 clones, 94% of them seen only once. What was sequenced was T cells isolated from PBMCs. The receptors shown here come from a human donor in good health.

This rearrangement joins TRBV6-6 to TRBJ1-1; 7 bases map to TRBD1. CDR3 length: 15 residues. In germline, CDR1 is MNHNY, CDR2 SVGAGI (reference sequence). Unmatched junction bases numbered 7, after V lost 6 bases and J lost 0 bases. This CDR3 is CASRSDRTMNTEAFF. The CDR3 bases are TGTGCCAGCAGATCGGACAGGACCATGAACACTGAAGCTTTCTTT.

The CDR3 DNA sequence: TGTGCCAGCAGTTATACTAGCGGGGCAAACAATGAGCAGTTCTTC. As protein: CASSYTSGANNEQFF. V usage is TRBV6-5 and J usage is TRBJ2-1; 10 nucleotides align to TRBD2. The CDR3 loop spans 15 amino acids. Germline-derived CDR1 and CDR2 are MNHEY and SVGAGI. V was clipped by 3 bases and J by 5 bases; unmatched bases: 4.

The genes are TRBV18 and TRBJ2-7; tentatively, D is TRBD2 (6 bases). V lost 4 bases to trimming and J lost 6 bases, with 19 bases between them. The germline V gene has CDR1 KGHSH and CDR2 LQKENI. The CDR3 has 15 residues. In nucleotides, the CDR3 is TGTGCCAGCTCACAACCCGGGACCCTGGGGGGCGAGCAGTACTTC. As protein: CASSQPGTLGGEQYF.

The CDR3 reads CASSLIAGGAYNEQFF. CDR3 DNA sequence: TGTGCCAGCAGTTTAATAGCGGGAGGTGCCTACAATGAGCAGTTCTTC. This chain connects TRBV27 to TRBJ2-1; 10 bases are a match to TRBD2. V was pared by 2 bases and J by 2 bases, with 3 bases of the junction left unmatched. This CDR3 has 16 residues. The V gene's germline CDR1 is MNHEY and CDR2 SMNVEV (reference sequence).

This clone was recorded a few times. The CDR3, as DNA: TGCGCCAGCAAGGGGCCCGGCAATCAGCCCCAGCATTTT. Its protein product is CASKGPGNQPQHF. The rearrangement joins TRBV10-2 to TRBJ1-5, with D possibly TRBD1 on 5 matching bases. V was trimmed by 7 bases and J by 2 bases, leaving 9 bases between them. CDR1 and CDR2 from the germline V gene are WSHSY and SAAADI. CDR3 length: 13 residues.

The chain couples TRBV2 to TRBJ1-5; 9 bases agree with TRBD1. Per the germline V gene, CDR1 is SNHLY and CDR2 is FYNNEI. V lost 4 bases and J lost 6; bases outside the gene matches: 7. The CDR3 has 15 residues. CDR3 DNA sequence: TGTGCCAGCAGTGTTCTAGGGACAGGGAGTCAGCCCCAGCATTTT. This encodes CASSVLGTGSQPQHF.

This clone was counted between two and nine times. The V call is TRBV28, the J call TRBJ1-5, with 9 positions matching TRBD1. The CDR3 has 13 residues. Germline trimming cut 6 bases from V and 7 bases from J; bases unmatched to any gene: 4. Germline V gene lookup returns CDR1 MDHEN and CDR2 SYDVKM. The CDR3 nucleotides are TGTGCCAGCAGGGGACAGGGTTGGCAGCCCCAGCATTTT. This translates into CASRGQGWQPQHF.

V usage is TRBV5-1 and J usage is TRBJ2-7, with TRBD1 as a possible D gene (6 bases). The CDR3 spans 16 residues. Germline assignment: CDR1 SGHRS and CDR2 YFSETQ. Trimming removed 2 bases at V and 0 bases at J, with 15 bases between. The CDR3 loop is CASSFPRDTRSYEQYF. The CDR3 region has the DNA TGCGCCAGCAGCTTCCCTAGGGACACCCGCTCCTACGAGCAGTACTTC.

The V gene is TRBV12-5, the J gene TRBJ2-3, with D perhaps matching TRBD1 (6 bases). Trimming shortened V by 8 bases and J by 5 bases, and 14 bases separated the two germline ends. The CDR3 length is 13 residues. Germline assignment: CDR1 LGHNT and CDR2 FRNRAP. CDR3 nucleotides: TGTGCTAGTTCAGGGGTGTATGGAGATACGCAGTATTTT. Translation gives CASSGVYGDTQYF.

CDR3 nucleotide sequence: TGTGCCAGCAGCTCCCGACTAGCGGGGGCCTACGAGCAGTACTTC. Amino acid sequence: CASSSRLAGAYEQYF. This chain connects TRBV5-8 to TRBJ2-7, with TRBD2 matching over 12 bases. V shed 3 bases and J 2 bases; nucleotides not matched to a gene: 3. The germline V gene has CDR1 SGHTS and CDR2 YDEGEE. This CDR3 spans 15 amino acids. The whole variable domain, filled in from reference TRBV5-8 and TRBJ2-7, reads EAGVTQSPTHLIKTRGQQATLRCSPISGHTSVYWYQQALGLGLQFLLWYDEGEERNRGNFPPRFSGRQFPNYSSELNVNALELEDSALYLCASSSRLAGAYEQYFGPGTRLTVT.

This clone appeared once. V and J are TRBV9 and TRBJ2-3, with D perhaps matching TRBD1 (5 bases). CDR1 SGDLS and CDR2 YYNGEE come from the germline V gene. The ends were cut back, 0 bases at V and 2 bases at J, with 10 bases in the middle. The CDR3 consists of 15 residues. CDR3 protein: CASSVVGHATDTQYF. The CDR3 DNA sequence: TGTGCCAGCAGCGTAGTAGGACATGCCACAGATACGCAGTATTTT. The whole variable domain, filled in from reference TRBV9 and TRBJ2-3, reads DSGVTQTPKHLITATGQRVTLRCSPRSGDLSVYWYQQSLDQGLQFLIQYYNGEERAKGNILERFSAQQFPDLHSELNLSSLELGDSALYFCASSVVGHATDTQYFGPGTRLTVL.

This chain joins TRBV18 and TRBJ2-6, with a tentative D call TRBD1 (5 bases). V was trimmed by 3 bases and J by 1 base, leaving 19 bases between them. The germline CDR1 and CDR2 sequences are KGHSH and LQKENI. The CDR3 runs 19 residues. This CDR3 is CASSPRTMLSLSGANVLTF. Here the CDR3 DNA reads TGTGCCAGCTCACCGAGGACAATGCTTTCCTTGTCTGGGGCCAACGTCCTGACTTTC.

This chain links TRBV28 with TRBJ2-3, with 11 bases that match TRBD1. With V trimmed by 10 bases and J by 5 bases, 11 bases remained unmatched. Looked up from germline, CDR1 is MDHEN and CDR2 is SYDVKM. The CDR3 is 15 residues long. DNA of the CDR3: TGTGCCATCCAACCCGGGGGACAGGGGGGAGATACGCAGTATTTT. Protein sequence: CAIQPGGQGGDTQYF.

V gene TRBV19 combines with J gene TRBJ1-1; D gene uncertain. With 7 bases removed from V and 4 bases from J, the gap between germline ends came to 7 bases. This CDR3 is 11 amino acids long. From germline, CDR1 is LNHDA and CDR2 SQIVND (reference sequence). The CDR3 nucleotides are TGTGCCAGTACCTTCCTCACTGAAGCTTTCTTT. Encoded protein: CASTFLTEAFF.

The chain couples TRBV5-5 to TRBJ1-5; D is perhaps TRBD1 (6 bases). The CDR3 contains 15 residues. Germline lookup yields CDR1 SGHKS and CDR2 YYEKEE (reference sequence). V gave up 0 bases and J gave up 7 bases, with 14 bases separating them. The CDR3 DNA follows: TGTGCCAGCAGCTTGGGGCTGCAGGGGTACCAGCCCCAGCATTTT. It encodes CASSLGLQGYQPQHF.

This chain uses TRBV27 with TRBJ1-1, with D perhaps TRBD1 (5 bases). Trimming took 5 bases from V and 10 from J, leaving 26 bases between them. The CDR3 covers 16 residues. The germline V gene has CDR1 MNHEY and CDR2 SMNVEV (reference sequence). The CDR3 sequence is CASSSQGMLAPSGAFF. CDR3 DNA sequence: TGTGCCAGCAGTAGTCAGGGAATGCTGGCCCCTAGCGGAGCTTTCTTT.

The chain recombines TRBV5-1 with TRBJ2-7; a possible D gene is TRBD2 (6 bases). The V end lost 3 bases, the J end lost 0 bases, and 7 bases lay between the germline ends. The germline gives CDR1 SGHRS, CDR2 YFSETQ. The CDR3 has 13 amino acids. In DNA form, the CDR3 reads TGCGCCAGCAGCTGGGACTCCTCCTACGAGCAGTACTTC. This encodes CASSWDSSYEQYF.

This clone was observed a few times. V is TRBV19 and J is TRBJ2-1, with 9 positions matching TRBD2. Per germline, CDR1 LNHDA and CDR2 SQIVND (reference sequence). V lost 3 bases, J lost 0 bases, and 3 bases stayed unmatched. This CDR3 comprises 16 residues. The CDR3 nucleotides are TGTGCCAGTAGTATCCCTAGCGGGACCTCCTACAATGAGCAGTTCTTC. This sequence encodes CASSIPSGTSYNEQFF.